This TCR beta chain was captured in a study of T cells in Graves' hyperthyroidism and ophthalmopathy. Amplification yielded TCR beta CDR3 regions, with RNA transcripts as the source. First-round RT-PCR targeting the TCR CDR3 was performed with the HTBI primer set. TCRdb re-called the multiplex PCR reads through MiXCR, storing one row per CDR3 protein. The sample has over 500,000 distinct CDR3 sequences; approximately 17% are singletons. Unmatched junction bases numbered 10, after V lost 6 bases and J lost 5 bases. Germline V gene sequence: CDR1 MNHNS, CDR2 SASEGT. The CDR3 sequence is 17 residues long.

The gene calls are TRBV6-1 and TRBJ2-3; 14 bases fit TRBD2. Specimen: blood. The receptor was derived from a young woman with Graves' ophthalmopathy. CDR3: CASSRGLAGVRVDTQYF. CDR3 bases: TGTGCCAGCAGCCGGGGACTAGCGGGAGTCCGGGTAGATACGCAGTATTTT.